The sequence of this T cell receptor beta chain was determined in a study of T-cell memory formation after mild COVID-19. Study results and limitations: The second-wave clones peaking on day 37 were not confirmed as SARS-CoV-2-specific.

This clonotype occurred many times. Its antigen is unidentified. V gave up 3 bases and J gave up 3 bases, with 12 bases separating them. This CDR3 contains 14 residues. Germline V gene sequence: CDR1 PRHDT, CDR2 FYEKMQ (reference sequence). TCRdb independently ran MiXCR on the 5' RACE reads; one entry per CDR3 protein. The sample lists roughly 550,000 distinct CDR3 sequences, around 20% occurring once. The receptor was derived from an adult woman who had mild COVID-19 (a few samples of this study predate the infection). Cell type and time point are not known. The specimen sequenced was PBMCs or a T cell subset sorted from them (not recorded which). The chain recombines TRBV13 with TRBJ2-7; D remains ambiguous. This chain's CDR3 is CASSFVDVDYEQYF. The CDR3 DNA is TGTGCCAGCAGCTTTGTGGACGTGGACTACGAGCAGTACTTC.